The TCR beta chain under discussion was sequenced for a study of glioma-infiltrating T cells. The wider study: Low-grade gliomas were grade II; glioblastomas were grade IV at initial diagnosis. Before surgery, glioma patients received dexamethasone for at most six days. Blood libraries targeted roughly 4.5- to 11-fold coverage of about a million T cells. Findings and caveats of the study: Tissue and blood shared very few CDR3 sequences.

Points on this clonotype: Its antigen is unidentified. A much larger clone lies a single base off, so this may be a read error.

TCR alpha and beta CDR3 regions were amplified from RNA using iRepertoire nested multiplex PCR. MiXCR, run by TCRdb on the multiplex PCR reads, gives a single entry per CDR3 protein. The top ten hold more than 10% of the sample, which has more than 350,000 distinct CDR3 sequences, 41% seen once. Sequencing was done on a sample of glioma tissue, nonneoplastic brain tissue, or PBMCs (not recorded which). This clonotype originated in a human donor with low-grade glioma or glioblastoma, undergoing nonglioma brain surgery, or in good health (not recorded which).

CDR3 sequence: CASSPYRSPEANVLTF. In DNA form, the CDR3 reads TGTGCCAGCAGCCCCTACAGGTCCCCCGAGGCCAACGTCCTGACTTTC. This chain uses TRBV6-5 with TRBJ2-6; D perhaps matches TRBD1 (5 bases). The CDR3 has 16 residues. V was shortened by 6 bases and J by 6 bases, with 18 bases between the two germline ends. The germline V gene encodes CDR1 MNHEY and CDR2 SVGAGI.